These 28 T cell receptor beta chains came from one sample sequenced in a study of EBV T-cell therapy then PD-1 blockade in nasopharyngeal carcinoma. This table comes from immunoSEQ multiplex PCR, and its TCRdb copy is limited to in-frame clones, with some not included. In the table there are tens of thousands of clones, approximately 80% of which are singletons. As to treatment: AdE1-LMPpoly-expanded autologous EBV-specific T-cell therapy followed by anti-PD-1 nivolumab. No antigens are known for them. Sequences were derived from CD8+ T cells from blood, sampled between days 50 and 65 from a patient whose treatment included autologous EBV-specific T cells and nivolumab. All receptors come from a man aged 40-49 years with nasopharyngeal carcinoma.

The V and J genes are TRBV28 and TRBJ2-2; 7 bases are a match to TRBD1. This CDR3 has 16 amino acids. Germline CDR1 MDHEN, CDR2 SYDVKM. Germline trimming cut 6 bases from V and 5 bases from J; bases unmatched to any gene: 12. The CDR3 region has the DNA TGTGCCAGCAGAGGGGCAGGGGGATTTGTTACCGGGGAGCTGTTTTTT. Amino acids: CASRGAGGFVTGELFF.

The chain has TRBV6-5 and TRBJ2-1; 7 bases line up with TRBD2. Looked up from germline, CDR1 is MNHEY and CDR2 is SVGAGI. This CDR3 is 15 amino acids long. V lost 6 bases, J lost 7 bases, and 12 bases stayed unmatched. CDR3 coding DNA: TGTGCCAGCAGCAAGGGACCGGGGGGTAGGAATGAGCAGTTCTTC. It translates to CASSKGPGGRNEQFF.

To note about this clone: A junction boundary mismatches the germline segment, possibly from a read error. The CDR3 DNA sequence: TGTGCCAGCACTCTTCCCCCGGGACCGGTCTTC. The encoded protein is CASTLPPGPVF. The chain links TRBV12-3 or TRBV12-4 to TRBJ1-2; maybe TRBD1 (5 bases). The CDR3 extends over 11 amino acids.

This chain connects TRBV9 to TRBJ2-1; 7 bases match TRBD2. This CDR3 contains 15 residues. The V segment lost 6 bases and the J segment 2 bases; nucleotides outside the gene matches: 8. Germline assignment: CDR1 SGDLS and CDR2 YYNGEE. This CDR3 is CASTLSGVTYNEQFF. The CDR3 DNA is TGTGCCAGCACTTTAAGCGGGGTAACCTACAATGAGCAGTTCTTC.

The rearrangement joins TRBV19 to TRBJ1-3, with unresolved D. With 5 bases removed from V and 4 bases from J, the gap between germline ends came to 6 bases. This CDR3 is 12 amino acids long. The germline gives CDR1 LNHDA, CDR2 SQIVND (reference sequence). CDR3 in amino acids: CASSEIGNTIYF. For the CDR3, the DNA is TGTGCCAGTAGTGAAATCGGAAACACCATATATTTT. The variable domain in full, completed from reference TRBV19 and TRBJ1-3, reads DGGITQSPKYLFRKEGQNVTLSCEQNLNHDAMYWYRQDPGQGLRLIYYSQIVNDFQKGDIAEGYSVSREKKESFPLTVTSAQKNPTAFYLCASSEIGNTIYFGEGSWLTVV.

This clone appeared once. J is TRBJ2-1 and V is TRBV6-4, with 11 bases identical to TRBD2. There are 14 residues in the CDR3. The trim removed 2 bases at V and 6 bases at J, leaving 0 bases unmatched. Looked up from germline, CDR1 is MRHNA and CDR2 is SNTAGT. CDR3 loop: CASSDGTSGNEQFF. CDR3 DNA: TGTGCCAGCAGTGACGGGACTAGCGGCAATGAGCAGTTCTTC.

CDR3: CASSLNKVTKNIQYF. CDR3 coding DNA: TGTGCCAGCAGTTTAAATAAGGTGACCAAAAACATTCAGTACTTC. J is TRBJ2-4 and V is TRBV27; no firm D call. The CDR3 covers 15 residues. Germline CDR1 reads MNHEY; CDR2 reads SMNVEV (reference sequence). V was pared by 2 bases and J by 2 bases, with 10 bases between.

This clone was seen only a few times. The J gene is TRBJ1-2, the V gene TRBV7-6, with D possibly matching TRBD1 (5 bases). Per germline, CDR1 SGHVS and CDR2 FNYEAQ. V shed 5 bases and J shed 7 bases, with 23 bases lying between them. The CDR3 has 16 residues. For the CDR3, the DNA is TGTGCCAGCAGCGGGAGTTGGGGCGACAGCCGGGGTGGCTACACCTTC. Amino acids: CASSGSWGDSRGGYTF.

This clone was detected a few times. This chain uses TRBV5-6 with TRBJ2-7, with no clear D. Germline V gene sequence: CDR1 SGHDT, CDR2 YYEEEE. V was shortened by 4 bases and J by 2 bases, with 13 bases between the two germline ends. The CDR3 is 14 amino acids. The chain's CDR3 is CASSGRTFAYEQYF. DNA for the CDR3: TGTGCCAGCAGCGGTAGAACGTTTGCCTACGAGCAGTACTTC.

This chain joins TRBV5-6 and TRBJ2-1; D may be TRBD1 or TRBD2 (6 bases each). Between the trimmed V and J ends, which lost 4 bases and 0 bases, there was a span of 17 bases. This CDR3 has 17 amino acids. Germline assignment: CDR1 SGHDT and CDR2 YYEEEE. CDR3 sequence (DNA): TGTGCCAGCAGCGCTGTCGGGGGCGAGAGCTCCTACAATGAGCAGTTCTTC. Its translation is CASSAVGGESSYNEQFF. The full variable domain, in which reference TRBV5-6 and TRBJ2-1 provide the parts outside the CDR3, is DAGVTQSPTHLIKTRGQQVTLRCSPKSGHDTVSWYQQALGQGPQFIFQYYEEEERQRGNFPDRFSGHQFPNYSSELNVNALLLGDSALYLCASSAVGGESSYNEQFFGPGTRLTVL.

The rearrangement joins TRBV10-3 to TRBJ2-3; perhaps D is TRBD1 or TRBD2 (5 bases each). Germline CDR1 and CDR2: ENHRY and SYGVKD. The CDR3 consists of 15 residues. V lost 0 bases and J 1 base, leaving 8 bases between the germline ends. The CDR3 is CAISESMGGTDTQYF. The CDR3 nucleotides are TGTGCCATCAGTGAGTCGATGGGGGGCACAGATACGCAGTATTTT.

The chain combines TRBV5-3 with TRBJ2-1; TRBD1 agrees at 7 bases. TRBV5-3 belongs to the ORF category, with a function that is uncertain. V lost 4 bases to trimming and J lost 14 bases; unmatched junction nucleotides: 9. This CDR3 has 12 residues. The CDR3 spells CARSHTGTDEFF. The CDR3, as DNA: TGTGCCAGAAGCCACACCGGGACAGACGAGTTCTTC.

The rearrangement uses TRBV5-5 and TRBJ1-5, with a possible D match to TRBD1 (5 bases). Trimming stripped 2 bases from V and 2 bases from J, with 8 bases between. The CDR3 covers 14 residues. Germline CDR1 is SGHKS and CDR2 is YYEKEE (reference sequence). The CDR3 DNA follows: TGTGCCAGCAGCTTCCGCAGGGGCAATCAGCCCCAGCATTTT. It yields the protein CASSFRRGNQPQHF.

The rearrangement joins TRBV6-4 to TRBJ2-3, with 15 bases matching TRBD2. With V trimmed by 0 bases and J by 4 bases, 2 bases remained unmatched. Germline V CDR1 and CDR2: MRHNA, SNTAGT. The length of the CDR3 is 17 residues. CDR3 sequence (DNA): TGTGCCAGCAGTGACTCGAGGACTAGCGGGGGGGCAGATACGCAGTATTTT. Translation gives CASSDSRTSGGADTQYF.

The chain uses TRBV6-5 and TRBJ1-2, with D hard to call. Germline values: CDR1 MNHEY, CDR2 SVGAGI. V was cut by 7 bases and J by 8 bases, with 17 bases left in between. The CDR3 runs 13 residues. For the CDR3, the DNA is TGTGCCAGCACACGGGTACCCTTTGAGGGCTACACCTTC. This sequence encodes CASTRVPFEGYTF.

J is TRBJ2-3 and V is TRBV27; tentatively, D is TRBD2 (6 bases). The CDR3 runs to 16 residues. The germline V and J ends were trimmed by 5 bases and 5 bases, with 20 bases remaining between them. Germline V CDR1 and CDR2: MNHEY, SMNVEV (reference sequence). The CDR3 region has the DNA TGTGCCAGCAGTGCCGGCCCCGGCGCGGGGTTAGATACGCAGTATTTT. Translating it yields CASSAGPGAGLDTQYF.

The chain links TRBV7-2 to TRBJ2-1; 7 positions match TRBD2. Trimming cost V 4 bases and J 7 bases; bases outside gene matches: 7. The CDR3 has 14 residues. Germline V lookup: CDR1 SGHTA, CDR2 FQGNSA. The CDR3 DNA reads TGTGCCAGCAGCTCCGCGGGGGTGGGGAATGAGCAGTTCTTC. It specifies CASSSAGVGNEQFF.

The chain couples TRBV27 to TRBJ2-3; 7 bases agree with TRBD1. Germline lookup yields CDR1 MNHEY and CDR2 SMNVEV (reference sequence). There are 14 residues in the CDR3. Unmatched junction bases numbered 5, after V lost 1 base and J lost 7 bases. This chain's CDR3 is CASSLFRQGNTQYF. Here the CDR3 DNA reads TGTGCCAGCAGTTTATTTAGACAGGGAAATACGCAGTATTTT.

This clone appeared a few times. J is TRBJ1-1 and V is TRBV6-1; D not resolved. Germline-derived CDR1 and CDR2 are MNHNS and SASEGT. The germline V and J ends were trimmed by 1 base and 8 bases, with 14 bases remaining between them. The CDR3 is 14 amino acids. CDR3 nucleotide sequence: TGTGCCAGCAGTGAAGGTGAGGAACAGTGGGAAGCTTTCTTT. This codes for CASSEGEEQWEAFF.

CDR3 region: CASSLSQYNEQFF. In nucleotides, the CDR3 is TGTGCCAGCAGTTTAAGTCAGTATAATGAGCAGTTCTTC. The chain carries TRBV12-3 or TRBV12-4 and TRBJ2-1, with unresolved D. The CDR3 runs to 13 residues. With 2 bases removed from V and 7 bases from J, the gap between germline ends came to 9 bases.

The CDR3 here is CASKVGANYGYTF. In nucleotides, the CDR3 is TGTGCCAGCAAAGTGGGAGCAAACTATGGCTACACCTTC. The J gene is TRBJ1-2, the V gene TRBV2; D not resolved. This CDR3 comprises 13 residues. Trimming took off 7 bases at V and 2 bases at J, with 11 bases between the two ends. Germline assignment: CDR1 SNHLY and CDR2 FYNNEI.

The chain employs TRBV28 and TRBJ2-2; 7 bases align to TRBD1. Germline V gene sequence: CDR1 MDHEN, CDR2 SYDVKM. Trimming cost V 3 bases and J 7 bases; bases outside gene matches: 5. This CDR3 comprises 14 residues. As DNA, the CDR3 is TGTGCCAGCAGTTTGAGGGGGCGGCACGGGGAGCTGTTTTTT. Translated: CASSLRGRHGELFF.

This sequence joins TRBV25-1 and TRBJ2-7; D possibly matches TRBD1 or TRBD2 (6 bases each). The germline V gene has CDR1 MGHDK and CDR2 SYGVNS. The ends were cut back, 2 bases at V and 12 bases at J, with 14 bases in the middle. There are 12 residues in the CDR3. DNA of the CDR3: TGTGCCAGCAGTGAAGGGACATCCGGGAGGTACTTC. This codes for CASSEGTSGRYF.

This chain links TRBV2 with TRBJ1-6; D is undetermined. The CDR3 is 13 residues long. The germline V gene has CDR1 SNHLY and CDR2 FYNNEI. Trimming took 9 bases from V and 9 from J, leaving 15 bases between them. The CDR3 spells CASLWVLSSPLHF. The CDR3 DNA reads as TGTGCCAGTTTATGGGTTTTAAGTTCACCCCTCCACTTT. The full variable domain, its missing parts supplied by reference TRBV2 and TRBJ1-6, is EPEVTQTPSHQVTQMGQEVILRCVPISNHLYFYWYRQILGQKVEFLVSFYNNEISEKSEIFDDQFSVERPDGSNFTLKIRSTKLEDSAMYFCASLWVLSSPLHFGNGTRLTVT.

This clone was detected only once. The CDR3 spells CASSPRDYLSYEQYF. Here the CDR3 DNA reads TGTGCCAGCAGCCCAAGGGACTACCTCTCCTACGAGCAGTACTTC. The chain is built from TRBV3-1 (or the pseudogene TRBV3-2) and TRBJ2-7; 7 bases fit TRBD2. Looked up from germline, CDR1 is LGHDT and CDR2 is YNNKEL (reference sequence). The trim removed 4 bases at V and 0 bases at J, leaving 6 bases unmatched. This CDR3 is built from 15 residues.

The chain couples TRBV27 to TRBJ1-2; D ambiguous. V was shortened by 6 bases and J by 8 bases, with 19 bases between the two germline ends. CDR1 is MNHEY and CDR2 is SMNVEV in the germline V gene (reference sequence). The CDR3 is 14 amino acids. The CDR3 nucleotides read TGTGCCAGCAGCTCCTCCGCGGGTCGCACGGGCTACACCTTC. Translation gives CASSSSAGRTGYTF.

This chain links TRBV11-2 with TRBJ1-2; D remains unclear. The CDR3 runs 13 residues. V was cut by 0 bases and J by 4 bases, with 6 bases left in between. Germline assignment: CDR1 SGHAT and CDR2 FQNNGV. CDR3 nucleotides: TGTGCCAGCAGCTTAGATCCTCTCTATGGCTACACCTTC. This encodes CASSLDPLYGYTF.

The rearrangement joins TRBV18 to TRBJ1-2; D perhaps matches TRBD1 (5 bases). CDR3 length equals 13 residues. Germline V lookup: CDR1 KGHSH, CDR2 LQKENI. V shed 6 bases and J shed 7 bases, with 15 bases lying between them. As DNA, the CDR3 is TGTGCCAGCTCGGGGCAGCCCACTTCTGGCTACACCTTC. Translation: CASSGQPTSGYTF.